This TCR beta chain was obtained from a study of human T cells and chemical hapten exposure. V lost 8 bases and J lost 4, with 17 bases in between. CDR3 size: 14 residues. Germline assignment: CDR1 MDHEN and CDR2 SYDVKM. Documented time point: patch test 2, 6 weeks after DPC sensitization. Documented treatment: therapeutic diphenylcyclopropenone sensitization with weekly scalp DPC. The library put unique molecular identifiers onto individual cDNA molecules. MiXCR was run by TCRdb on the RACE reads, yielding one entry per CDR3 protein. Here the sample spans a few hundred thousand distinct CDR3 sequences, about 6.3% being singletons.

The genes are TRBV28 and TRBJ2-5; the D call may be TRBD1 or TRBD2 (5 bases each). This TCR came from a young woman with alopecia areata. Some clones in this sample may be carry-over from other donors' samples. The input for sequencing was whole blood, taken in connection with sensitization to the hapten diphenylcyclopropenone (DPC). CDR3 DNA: TGTGCCAGCGCGCCGAGGGGCTCTGTAGAGACCCAGTACTTC. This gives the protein CASAPRGSVETQYF.